This entry describes one TCR beta chain. Its antigen is still unknown. Per-nucleotide qualities are absent, and no much larger clonotype sits a single base away. This entry is derived from a study of blood T cell repertoires in COVID-19 (dated by TCRdb to 2020 to 2021). Study-wide context: Samples from collaborators originated in the United States, Italy and Spain and spanned both the acute and convalescent phases of COVID-19. The material from the prospective study consisted of cDNA or gDNA derived from T cells, B-cell-depleted T cells, or PBMCs. The dataset comprised deeply sampled blood TCRbeta repertoires from subjects exposed to, actively infected with, or recovered from COVID-19. The repertoires were made available in a free public database intended to serve as a resource for research on the immune response to SARS-CoV-2. The samples were drawn from the first 160 participants of the ongoing ImmuneRACE study and from 950 to 1,500 subjects provided by 6 global collaborators. A de-identified subject ID, COVID-19 status, age in years and sex were almost always included in the sample metadata. Where HLA class I and class II types were available, the types were taken from metadata supplied by the sample provider, not from assay-based typing. General study outcomes and caveats: The amount of clinical and demographic metadata varied by source and participant and was provided uncurated.

The collaborating institutions used their own protocols to collect whole blood in K2EDTA tubes. Collaborator samples were shipped for TCRbeta analysis as frozen whole blood, isolated PBMCs, or DNA extracted from either sample type. TCRbeta CDR3 regions were amplified from genomic DNA using the immunoSEQ Assay, a bias-controlled multiplex PCR. Under the source paper's analysis protocol: Within the assay, amplification of reference gene primers was used to estimate how many nucleated cells each sample contained. To quantify the absolute abundance of each unique TCRbeta CDR3 rearrangement, sequence reads were collapsed and filtered. For each sample, productive Simpson clonality was calculated as the square root of Simpson's diversity index over productive rearrangements. The source is immuneACCESS, and TCRdb retained only in-frame sequences with V and J called. Part of the clones is not carried over; for the studies checked, unresolved V genes explain less than half of this, and the remainder is unexplained. From that table come the V and J calls and clone size; the DNA was used to work out D and trimming. A total of 84,000 or so clones appear in this sample, around 80% of them only once. The ten top clones hold 0.95% to 1.5% of the sample.

V and J are truncated by 5 bases and 8 bases respectively, leaving an intervening sequence of 18 bases. Looking up the germline V gene yields CDR1 SGHNT and CDR2 YENEEA. The CDR3, cysteine through phenylalanine, is 15 amino acids long. Here the CDR3 DNA is all that survives: 45 bases in frame from base 1. Recombination connected TRBV11-3 to TRBJ2-2; the D segment could be TRBD2, given 5 matching bases. Sequencing used peripheral blood. The TCR comes from an elderly woman with acute or convalescent COVID-19. The nucleotide sequence reads as follows: TGTGCCAGCAGCCCGGGCCCGCCGGACTGGGGGGAGCTGTTTTTT. This encodes CASSPGPPDWGELFF.